A single sample gave rise to the 20 T cell receptor beta chains below, sequenced in a study of siplizumab effects on memory and regulatory T cells. Profiled with immunoSEQ multiplex PCR; TCRdb holds only in-frame clones, not every one. The data hold 75,000 to 100,000 clones, with 94% observed a single time. The sequencing sample was made of non-Treg CD4+ T cells sorted from blood. These receptors were obtained from a human donor in good health.

The chain uses TRBV5-1 and TRBJ1-2; TRBD1 is a possible D gene (6 bases). The germline V and J ends were trimmed by 4 bases and 8 bases, with 15 bases remaining between them. The V gene's germline CDR1 is SGHRS and CDR2 YFSETQ. There are 13 residues in the CDR3. Written as DNA, the CDR3 is TGCGCCAGCAGCACAACAGGGTATCGGGGCTACACCTTC. Its translation is CASSTTGYRGYTF.

J is TRBJ1-2 and V is TRBV15; D uncertain. This CDR3 has 13 residues. CDR1 is LNHNV, CDR2 YYDKDF, per germline (reference sequence). Trimming cost V 2 bases and J 8 bases, with 12 bases left between them. This chain's CDR3 is CATSRSGMGGYTF. DNA of the CDR3: TGTGCCACCAGCAGATCTGGGATGGGCGGCTACACCTTC.

The chain joins TRBV6-5 to TRBJ2-5, with TRBD2 identical over 8 bases. Germline values: CDR1 MNHEY, CDR2 SVGAGI. The CDR3 has 14 residues. Germline trimming cut 0 bases from V and 6 bases from J; bases unmatched to any gene: 3. The CDR3 spells CASSYSGTSQTQYF. CDR3 DNA sequence: TGTGCCAGCAGTTACTCCGGGACTAGTCAGACCCAGTACTTC.

V and J are TRBV9 and TRBJ2-7, with TRBD2 matching over 9 bases. The germline V gene has CDR1 SGDLS and CDR2 YYNGEE. The CDR3 length is 15 residues. Trimming took 0 bases from V and 4 from J; bases not matched to a gene: 5. The CDR3 loop reads CASSVGWTSEYEQYF. The CDR3 region has the DNA TGTGCCAGCAGCGTAGGCTGGACTAGCGAATACGAGCAGTACTTC.

CDR3 bases: TGTGCCAGCTCACCACCCTTGGCTGGGGCAACTAATGAAAAACTGTTTTTT. Translating it yields CASSPPLAGATNEKLFF. The chain is built from TRBV18 and TRBJ1-4; D is unclear. This CDR3 contains 17 residues. Germline loops: CDR1 KGHSH, CDR2 LQKENI. Trimming removed 0 bases from V and 0 bases from J, with 11 bases in between.

The V gene is TRBV6-1, the J gene TRBJ2-3, with a weak D call TRBD1 (6 bases). Germline V gene lookup returns CDR1 MNHNS and CDR2 SASEGT. The V end was cut by 3 bases, the J end by 0 bases, with 13 bases between. This CDR3 has 16 amino acids. CDR3 in DNA: TGTGCCAGCAGTGACCTCTGGGGGCTTAGCACAGATACGCAGTATTTT. This gives the protein CASSDLWGLSTDTQYF.

V and J are TRBV2 and TRBJ2-1; 7 positions match TRBD1. The CDR3 loop spans 15 amino acids. Germline V gene sequence: CDR1 SNHLY, CDR2 FYNNEI. The trim removed 6 bases at V and 1 base at J, leaving 6 bases unmatched. Here the CDR3 reads CASRNSGGSYNEQFF. In DNA, the CDR3 is TGTGCCAGCAGGAACTCAGGGGGTTCCTACAATGAGCAGTTCTTC. Full variable domain (rest looked up from reference TRBV2 and TRBJ2-1): EPEVTQTPSHQVTQMGQEVILRCVPISNHLYFYWYRQILGQKVEFLVSFYNNEISEKSEIFDDQFSVERPDGSNFTLKIRSTKLEDSAMYFCASRNSGGSYNEQFFGPGTRLTVL.

CDR3 region: CASSPRGDRGQQYF. Here the CDR3 DNA reads TGTGCCAGCAGCCCTAGAGGGGACAGGGGGCAACAGTACTTC. The chain has TRBV7-6 and TRBJ2-7; 12 bases line up with TRBD1. The CDR3 spans 14 residues. Germline CDR1 is SGHVS and CDR2 is FNYEAQ. V was clipped by 5 bases and J by 10 bases; unmatched bases: 9. Full variable domain (remainder filled in from reference TRBV7-6 and TRBJ2-7): GAGVSQSPRYKVTKRGQDVALRCDPISGHVSLYWYRQALGQGPEFLTYFNYEAQQDKSGLPNDRFSAERPEGSISTLTIQRTEQRDSAMYRCASSPRGDRGQQYFGPGTRLTVT.

The chain recombines TRBV5-1 with TRBJ1-4; D is undetermined. This CDR3 region has 14 residues. The V gene's germline CDR1 is SGHRS and CDR2 YFSETQ. V lost 2 bases and J 8 bases, leaving 13 bases between the germline ends. The CDR3 reads CASSFPDSNEKLFF. CDR3 in DNA: TGCGCCAGCAGCTTTCCCGACTCGAACGAAAAACTGTTTTTT.

This chain joins TRBV6-6 and TRBJ2-6; 7 nucleotides line up with TRBD1. CDR3 length: 16 amino acids. From germline, CDR1 is MNHNY and CDR2 SVGAGI (reference sequence). J lost 0 bases, V lost 4 bases, and 3 bases had no gene match. For the CDR3, the DNA is TGTGCCAGCAGTTCTAACAGGGGCTCTGGGGCCAACGTCCTGACTTTC. This codes for CASSSNRGSGANVLTF.

This chain links TRBV5-4 with TRBJ2-5; 14 bases match TRBD2. This CDR3 region has 16 residues. J lost 4 bases, V lost 4 bases, and 6 bases had no gene match. Germline values: CDR1 SGHNT, CDR2 YYREEE (reference sequence). The CDR3 loop is CASSTGTSGRSETQYF. The CDR3 nucleotides are TGTGCCAGCAGCACCGGGACTAGCGGGAGATCAGAGACCCAGTACTTC.

This clone was picked up a small number of times. This sequence joins TRBV5-5 and TRBJ2-7; no reliable D call. Germline CDR1 is SGHKS and CDR2 is YYEKEE (reference sequence). The ends were cut back, 0 bases at V and 6 bases at J, with 4 bases in the middle. The CDR3 is made up of 11 amino acids. The CDR3 here is CASSLGGEQYF. CDR3 coding DNA: TGTGCCAGCAGCTTGGGCGGCGAGCAGTACTTC.

The chain is built from TRBV5-4 and TRBJ2-5; D is unclear. The V gene lost 4 bases and the J gene lost 3 bases, with 16 bases spanning the gap. CDR3 length: 15 amino acids. Germline V lookup: CDR1 SGHNT, CDR2 YYREEE (reference sequence). The CDR3 DNA follows: TGTGCCAGCAGCGCGAAACGGACGGTTGAAGAGACCCAGTACTTC. The encoded protein is CASSAKRTVEETQYF.

The chain carries TRBV30 and TRBJ2-5, with TRBD2 matching 7 bases. The V gene end was trimmed by 3 bases and the J gene end by 6 bases; junction bases not matched to a gene: 4. The germline CDR1 and CDR2 sequences are GTSNPN and SVGIG (reference sequence). The CDR3 loop spans 12 amino acids. In nucleotides, the CDR3 is TGTGCCTGGAGCGGGACTATTAAGACCCAGTACTTC. It translates to CAWSGTIKTQYF.

The chain carries TRBV4-1 and TRBJ2-5, with 9 bases that match TRBD2. Germline CDR1 is MGHRA and CDR2 is YSYEKL. After removal of 8 bases from V and 2 bases from J, the junction contained 3 bases not matched to a gene. This CDR3 region has 13 residues. CDR3 coding DNA: TGCGCCAGCGCAAGCGGGGGGCAAGAGACCCAGTACTTC. It codes for CASASGGQETQYF.

The chain couples TRBV6-1 to TRBJ2-2, with D perhaps being TRBD1 or TRBD2 (5 bases each). This CDR3 contains 12 residues. The ends were cut back, 5 bases at V and 7 bases at J, with 8 bases in the middle. Germline V gives CDR1 MNHNS, CDR2 SASEGT. CDR3 sequence: CASSRDVGELFF. CDR3 bases: TGTGCCAGCAGTCGGGACGTCGGGGAGCTGTTTTTT.

The chain recombines TRBV5-1 with TRBJ1-2; 7 positions match TRBD1. Looked up from germline, CDR1 is SGHRS and CDR2 is YFSETQ. With 2 bases clipped from V and 4 bases from J, the junction kept 5 bases outside the gene matches. The length of the CDR3 is 14 residues. In DNA form, the CDR3 reads TGCGCCAGCAGCTTACCGGGACAGCTCTATGGCTACACCTTC. It encodes CASSLPGQLYGYTF.

The chain employs TRBV2 and TRBJ2-3; unclear D gene. The germline gives CDR1 SNHLY, CDR2 FYNNEI. V was cut by 6 bases and J by 1 base, with 5 bases left in between. This CDR3 has 12 amino acids. The CDR3 reads CASSSGTDTQYF. The CDR3 DNA sequence: TGTGCCAGCAGCTCGGGCACAGATACGCAGTATTTT.

The V gene is TRBV9, the J gene TRBJ2-5; tentatively, D is TRBD1 (5 bases). This CDR3 spans 15 amino acids. The germline CDR1 and CDR2 sequences are SGDLS and YYNGEE. Trimming took off 0 bases at V and 1 base at J, with 10 bases between the two ends. The CDR3 is CASSVAGQGQETQYF. CDR3 sequence (DNA): TGTGCCAGCAGCGTAGCCGGCCAGGGCCAAGAGACCCAGTACTTC.

V is TRBV5-1 and J is TRBJ1-2, with TRBD1 identical over 7 bases. The J segment lost 0 bases and the V segment lost 3 bases, leaving 5 bases of the junction unmatched. The CDR3 length is 15 residues. Germline CDR1 and CDR2: SGHRS and YFSETQ. CDR3: CASSSRQGTNYGYTF. CDR3 bases: TGCGCCAGCAGCTCCAGACAGGGCACTAACTATGGCTACACCTTC.